Presented here are 10 T cell receptor beta chains from one specimen sequenced in a study of T cell responses to AZD1222 COVID-19 vaccine. Clones were sequenced by immunoSEQ multiplex PCR, and TCRdb holds only the in-frame ones, with some missing. The sample contains just under 75,000 clones, less than 85% of which appear only once. Sequenced here: peripheral blood, sampled 28 days after the second AZD1222 dose. The source is an adult who received the AZD1222 COVID-19 vaccine.

The gene calls are TRBV28 and TRBJ2-7, with D hard to call. CDR3 length: 12 amino acids. Germline CDR1 and CDR2: MDHEN and SYDVKM. V was clipped by 8 bases and J by 0 bases, with 8 bases between them. The CDR3 nucleotides are TGTGCCAGCCACGACACCTCCTACGAGCAGTACTTC. It yields the protein CASHDTSYEQYF. Variable domain in full (rest from reference TRBV28 and TRBJ2-7): DVKVTQSSRYLVKRTGEKVFLECVQDMDHENMFWYRQDPGLGLRLIYFSYDVKMKEKGDIPEGYSVSREKKERFSLILESASTNQTSMYLCASHDTSYEQYFGPGTRLTVT.

In DNA form, the CDR3 reads TGTGCCAGCAGCTTGGCGGGGGAACCCACAGATACGCAGTATTTT. Protein: CASSLAGEPTDTQYF. The J gene is TRBJ2-3, the V gene TRBV5-4; D is perhaps TRBD2 (6 bases). V was shortened by 0 bases and J by 2 bases, with 10 bases between the two germline ends. Per germline, CDR1 SGHNT and CDR2 YYREEE (reference sequence). The CDR3 runs 15 residues.

The chain has TRBV7-2 and TRBJ2-7, with TRBD2 identical over 7 bases. This CDR3 region has 15 residues. Per germline, CDR1 SGHTA and CDR2 FQGNSA. V was clipped by 1 base and J by 4 bases; unmatched bases: 7. The CDR3 is CASSLVGTGGYEQYF. The CDR3 region has the DNA TGTGCCAGCAGCTTAGTAGGGACCGGGGGGTACGAGCAGTACTTC.

The genes are TRBV28 and TRBJ2-2; D may match TRBD1 or TRBD2 (6 bases each). V lost 7 bases and J 3 bases, leaving 15 bases between the germline ends. The length of the CDR3 is 15 residues. Germline CDR1 MDHEN, CDR2 SYDVKM. The CDR3 sequence: CASNLGGWDTGELFF. DNA for the CDR3: TGTGCCAGCAACTTGGGGGGCTGGGACACCGGGGAGCTGTTTTTT.

The rearrangement links TRBV28 to TRBJ2-3, with D possibly TRBD1 on 5 matching bases. Germline CDR1 MDHEN, CDR2 SYDVKM. This CDR3 is built from 14 residues. V lost 3 bases and J 2 bases, leaving 9 bases between the germline ends. CDR3 protein: CASSFRENTDTQYF. In nucleotides, the CDR3 is TGTGCCAGCAGTTTCAGGGAAAACACAGATACGCAGTATTTT.

This chain connects TRBV3-1 (or the pseudogene TRBV3-2) to TRBJ2-1; possibly TRBD1 or TRBD2 for D (6 bases each). The CDR3 has 14 amino acids. Looked up from germline, CDR1 is LGHDT and CDR2 is YNNKEL (reference sequence). Trimming left V 0 bases short and J 6 bases short, with 9 bases between. The CDR3 protein is CASSQDGGPNEQFF. The CDR3 DNA reads TGTGCCAGCAGCCAAGATGGGGGGCCCAATGAGCAGTTCTTC.

The V gene is TRBV9, the J gene TRBJ2-5, with TRBD2 as a possible D gene (5 bases). Germline lookup yields CDR1 SGDLS and CDR2 YYNGEE. V lost 0 bases and J lost 1, with 10 bases in between. The CDR3 runs 15 residues. Here the CDR3 reads CASSVEPSSQETQYF. As DNA, the CDR3 is TGTGCCAGCAGCGTAGAGCCTAGCAGCCAAGAGACCCAGTACTTC.

This clone turned up a few times. The chain carries TRBV5-1 and TRBJ2-7; 10 nucleotides agree with TRBD2. The CDR3 has 16 residues. V was clipped by 2 bases and J by 0 bases; unmatched bases: 5. Germline V CDR1 and CDR2: SGHRS, YFSETQ. CDR3 DNA: TGCGCCAGCAGCTTTACAACTAGCGGGAACTCCTACGAGCAGTACTTC. Protein product: CASSFTTSGNSYEQYF.

The chain carries TRBV4-1 and TRBJ2-7; D is perhaps TRBD1 (6 bases). Per the germline V gene, CDR1 is MGHRA and CDR2 is YSYEKL. V was pared by 3 bases and J by 2 bases, with 11 bases between. The CDR3 runs 14 residues. CDR3 residues: CASSHLDSTYEQYF. In nucleotides, the CDR3 is TGCGCCAGCAGCCATCTGGACAGTACCTACGAGCAGTACTTC.

The chain carries TRBV30 and TRBJ1-6; weak D call: TRBD1 (6 bases). V was clipped by 0 bases and J by 7 bases, with 13 bases between them. Germline V gene sequence: CDR1 GTSNPN, CDR2 SVGIG (reference sequence). This CDR3 region has 15 residues. The CDR3 DNA sequence: TGTGCCTGGAGTGTCATCGTGACAGGCAATTCACCCCTCCACTTT. Its protein is CAWSVIVTGNSPLHF.